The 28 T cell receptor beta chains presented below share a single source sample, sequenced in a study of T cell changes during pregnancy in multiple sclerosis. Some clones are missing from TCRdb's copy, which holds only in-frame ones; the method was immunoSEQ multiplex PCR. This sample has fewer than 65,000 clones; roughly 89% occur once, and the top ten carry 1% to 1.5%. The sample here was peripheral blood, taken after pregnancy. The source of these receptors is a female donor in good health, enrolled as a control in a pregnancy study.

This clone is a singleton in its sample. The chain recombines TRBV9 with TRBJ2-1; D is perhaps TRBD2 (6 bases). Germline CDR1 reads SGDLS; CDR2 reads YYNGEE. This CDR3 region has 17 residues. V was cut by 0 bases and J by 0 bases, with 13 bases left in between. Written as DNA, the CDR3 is TGTGCCAGCAGCGTAGGCGGGGCCCAGAGCTCCTACAATGAGCAGTTCTTC. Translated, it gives CASSVGGAQSSYNEQFF.

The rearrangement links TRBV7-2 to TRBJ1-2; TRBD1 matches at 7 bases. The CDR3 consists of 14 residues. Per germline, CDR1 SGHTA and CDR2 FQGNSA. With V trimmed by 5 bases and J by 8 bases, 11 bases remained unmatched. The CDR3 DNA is TGTGCCAGCAGCCTAGAACAGGGACAGAGCGGCTACACCTTC. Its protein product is CASSLEQGQSGYTF.

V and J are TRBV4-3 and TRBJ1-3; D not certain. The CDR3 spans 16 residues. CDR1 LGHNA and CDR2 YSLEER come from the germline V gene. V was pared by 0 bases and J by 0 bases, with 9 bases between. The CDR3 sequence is CASSQDDGNSGNTIYF. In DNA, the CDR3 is TGCGCCAGCAGCCAAGATGACGGGAACTCTGGAAACACCATATATTTT.

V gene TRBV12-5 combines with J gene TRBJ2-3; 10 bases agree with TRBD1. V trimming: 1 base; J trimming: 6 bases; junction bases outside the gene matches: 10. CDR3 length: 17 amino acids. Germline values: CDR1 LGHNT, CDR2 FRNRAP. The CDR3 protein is CASGLEPGQGLEDTQYF. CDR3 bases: TGTGCTAGTGGTTTGGAACCGGGACAGGGGCTGGAGGATACGCAGTATTTT.

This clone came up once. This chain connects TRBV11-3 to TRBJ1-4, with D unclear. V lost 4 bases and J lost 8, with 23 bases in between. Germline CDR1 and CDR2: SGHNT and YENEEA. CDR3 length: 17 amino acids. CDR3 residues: CASSSNHCTEAREKLFF. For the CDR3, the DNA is TGTGCCAGCAGCTCCAACCACTGTACGGAGGCGAGAGAAAAACTGTTTTTT. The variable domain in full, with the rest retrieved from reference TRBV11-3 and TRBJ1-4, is EAGVVQSPRYKIIEKKQPVAFWCNPISGHNTLYWYLQNLGQGPELLIRYENEEAVDDSQLPKDRFSAERLKGVDSTLKIQPAELGDSAVYLCASSSNHCTEAREKLFFGSGTQLSVL.

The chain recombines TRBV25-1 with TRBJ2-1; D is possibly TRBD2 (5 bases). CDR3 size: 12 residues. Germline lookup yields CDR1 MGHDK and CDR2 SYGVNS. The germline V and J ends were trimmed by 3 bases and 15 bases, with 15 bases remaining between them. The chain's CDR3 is CASSDSARRLFF. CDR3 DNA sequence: TGTGCCAGCAGTGATTCCGCCCGGAGGTTGTTCTTC. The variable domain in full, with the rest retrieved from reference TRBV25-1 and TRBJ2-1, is EADIYQTPRYLVIGTGKKITLECSQTMGHDKMYWYQQDPGMELHLIHYSYGVNSTEKGDLSSESTVSRIRTEHFPLTLESARPSHTSQYLCASSDSARRLFFGPGTRLTVL.

CDR3 nucleotides: TGTGCCAGCAGGGGACAGGGAGAACTATCTAACTATGGCTACACCTTC. This translates into CASRGQGELSNYGYTF. The J gene is TRBJ1-2, the V gene TRBV27; 9 bases are shared with TRBD1. V was pared by 6 bases and J by 0 bases, with 8 bases of the junction left unmatched. CDR1 and CDR2 from the germline V gene are MNHEY and SMNVEV (reference sequence). This CDR3 has 16 amino acids.

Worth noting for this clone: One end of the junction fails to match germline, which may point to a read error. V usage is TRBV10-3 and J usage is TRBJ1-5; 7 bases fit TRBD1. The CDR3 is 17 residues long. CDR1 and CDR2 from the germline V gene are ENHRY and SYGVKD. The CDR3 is CAIKAGRDSNSDQPQHF. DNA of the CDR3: TGTGCCATCAAGGCTGGGCGGGACAGTAATAGCGATCAGCCCCAGCATTTT.

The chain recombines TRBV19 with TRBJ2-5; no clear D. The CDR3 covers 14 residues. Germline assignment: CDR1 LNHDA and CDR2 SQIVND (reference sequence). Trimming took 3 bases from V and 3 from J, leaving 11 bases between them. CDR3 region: CASSMGRKKETQYF. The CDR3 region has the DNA TGTGCCAGTAGTATGGGCAGAAAGAAAGAGACCCAGTACTTC.

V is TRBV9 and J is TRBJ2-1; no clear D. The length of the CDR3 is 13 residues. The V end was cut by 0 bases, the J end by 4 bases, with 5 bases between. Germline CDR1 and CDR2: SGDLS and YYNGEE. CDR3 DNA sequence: TGTGCCAGCAGCGTAGCTCTGTACAATGAGCAGTTCTTC. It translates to CASSVALYNEQFF.

The CDR3 region has the DNA TGTGCCAGCAGTCTAAGCGGTGTAGGGTCACCCCTCCACTTT. Its protein is CASSLSGVGSPLHF. This chain joins TRBV6-6 and TRBJ1-6; D not resolved. Trimming shortened V by 5 bases and J by 10 bases, and 15 bases separated the two germline ends. CDR1 MNHNY and CDR2 SVGAGI come from the germline V gene (reference sequence). This CDR3 comprises 14 residues.

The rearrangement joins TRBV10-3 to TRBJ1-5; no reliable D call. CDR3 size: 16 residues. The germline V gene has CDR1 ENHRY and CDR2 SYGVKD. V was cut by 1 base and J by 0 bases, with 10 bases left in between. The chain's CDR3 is CAISEFTDNSNQPQHF. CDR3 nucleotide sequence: TGTGCCATCAGTGAGTTCACAGATAATAGCAATCAGCCCCAGCATTTT.

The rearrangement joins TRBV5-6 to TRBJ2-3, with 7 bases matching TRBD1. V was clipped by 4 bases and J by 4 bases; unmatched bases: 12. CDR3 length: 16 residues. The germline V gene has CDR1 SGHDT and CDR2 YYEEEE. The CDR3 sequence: CASSPTGSRGADTQYF. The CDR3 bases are TGTGCCAGCAGCCCGACAGGGTCACGAGGGGCAGATACGCAGTATTTT.

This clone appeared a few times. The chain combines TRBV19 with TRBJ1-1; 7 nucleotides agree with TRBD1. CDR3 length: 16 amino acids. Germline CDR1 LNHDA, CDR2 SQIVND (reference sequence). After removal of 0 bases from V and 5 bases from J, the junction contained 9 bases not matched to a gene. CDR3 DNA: TGTGCCAGTAGTATAGAGCGACAGGGAGGTAGGACTGAAGCTTTCTTT. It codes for CASSIERQGGRTEAFF.

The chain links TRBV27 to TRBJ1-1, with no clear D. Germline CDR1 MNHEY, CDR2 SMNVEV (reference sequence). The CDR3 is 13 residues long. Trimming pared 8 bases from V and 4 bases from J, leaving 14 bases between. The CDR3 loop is CASDRGLGTEAFF. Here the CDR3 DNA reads TGTGCCAGCGATCGGGGTTTGGGCACTGAAGCTTTCTTT.

DNA of the CDR3: TGTGCCAGCAGTTTACCAGGGGTTACGGGTGAAAAACTGTTTTTT. This encodes CASSLPGVTGEKLFF. The J gene is TRBJ1-4, the V gene TRBV28, with TRBD1 as a possible D gene (6 bases). The germline V gene encodes CDR1 MDHEN and CDR2 SYDVKM. Between the trimmed V and J ends, which lost 2 bases and 7 bases, there was a span of 14 bases. The CDR3 loop spans 15 amino acids. Together with reference TRBV28 and TRBJ1-4, the CDR3 gives the full variable domain: DVKVTQSSRYLVKRTGEKVFLECVQDMDHENMFWYRQDPGLGLRLIYFSYDVKMKEKGDIPEGYSVSREKKERFSLILESASTNQTSMYLCASSLPGVTGEKLFFGSGTQLSVL.

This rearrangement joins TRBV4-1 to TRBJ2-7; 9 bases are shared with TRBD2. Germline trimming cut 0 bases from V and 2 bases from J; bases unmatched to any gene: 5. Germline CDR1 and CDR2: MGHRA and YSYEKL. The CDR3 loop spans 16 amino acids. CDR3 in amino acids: CASSQEGGGGAYEQYF. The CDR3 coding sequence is TGCGCCAGCAGCCAAGAGGGCGGCGGGGGGGCCTACGAGCAGTACTTC.

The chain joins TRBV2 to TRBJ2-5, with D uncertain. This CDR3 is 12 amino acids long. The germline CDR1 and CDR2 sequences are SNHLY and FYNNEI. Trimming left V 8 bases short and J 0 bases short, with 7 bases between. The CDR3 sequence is CASLVYQETQYF. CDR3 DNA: TGTGCCAGCTTAGTATACCAAGAGACCCAGTACTTC.

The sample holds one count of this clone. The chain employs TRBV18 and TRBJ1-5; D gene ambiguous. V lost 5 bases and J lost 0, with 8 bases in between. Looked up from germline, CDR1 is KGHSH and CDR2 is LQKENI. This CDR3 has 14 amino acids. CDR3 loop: CASSSGNSNQPQHF. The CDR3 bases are TGTGCCAGCTCATCAGGAAATAGCAATCAGCCCCAGCATTTT. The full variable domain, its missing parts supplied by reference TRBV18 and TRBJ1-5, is NAGVMQNPRHLVRRRGQEARLRCSPMKGHSHVYWYRQLPEEGLKFMVYLQKENIIDESGMPKERFSAEFPKEGPSILRIQQVVRGDSAAYFCASSSGNSNQPQHFGDGTRLSIL.

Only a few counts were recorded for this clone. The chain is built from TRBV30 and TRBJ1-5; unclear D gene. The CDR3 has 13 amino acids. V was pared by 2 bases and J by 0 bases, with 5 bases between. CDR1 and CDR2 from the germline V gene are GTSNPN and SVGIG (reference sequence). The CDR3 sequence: CAWSQYSNQPQHF. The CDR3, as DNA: TGTGCCTGGAGTCAGTATAGCAATCAGCCCCAGCATTTT.

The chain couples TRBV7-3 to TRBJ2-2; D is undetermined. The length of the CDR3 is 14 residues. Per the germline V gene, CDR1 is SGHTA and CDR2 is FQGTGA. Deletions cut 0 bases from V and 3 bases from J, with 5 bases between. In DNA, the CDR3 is TGTGCCAGCAGCTTAACTCGCGACACCGGGGAGCTGTTTTTT. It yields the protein CASSLTRDTGELFF.

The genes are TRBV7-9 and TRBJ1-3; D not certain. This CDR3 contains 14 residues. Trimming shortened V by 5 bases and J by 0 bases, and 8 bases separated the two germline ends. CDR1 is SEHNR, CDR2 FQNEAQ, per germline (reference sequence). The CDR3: CASSVLFSGNTIYF. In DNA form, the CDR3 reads TGTGCCAGCAGCGTACTATTCTCTGGAAACACCATATATTTT.

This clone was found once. CDR3 protein: CASSQGGRVQDGYTF. The CDR3 DNA sequence: TGCGCCAGCAGCCAAGGGGGGCGGGTTCAGGATGGCTACACCTTC. This chain uses TRBV4-1 with TRBJ1-2, with D perhaps matching TRBD1 (6 bases). CDR3 length: 15 amino acids. The germline V and J ends were trimmed by 1 base and 6 bases, with 15 bases remaining between them. The germline V gene encodes CDR1 MGHRA and CDR2 YSYEKL.

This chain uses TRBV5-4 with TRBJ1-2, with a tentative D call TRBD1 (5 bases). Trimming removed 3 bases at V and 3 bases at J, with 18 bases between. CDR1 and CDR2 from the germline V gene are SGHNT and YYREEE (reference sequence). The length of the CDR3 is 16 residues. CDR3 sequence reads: CASSSQETVGDYGYTF. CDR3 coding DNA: TGTGCCAGCAGCTCCCAGGAAACGGTAGGGGACTATGGCTACACCTTC.

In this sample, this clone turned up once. In DNA, the CDR3 is TGTGCCAGCAGCTTCGGGTCGGGGGAAGCTTTCTTT. Residues: CASSFGSGEAFF. The chain employs TRBV7-2 and TRBJ1-1, with unresolved D. The CDR3 is 12 residues long. Per germline, CDR1 SGHTA and CDR2 FQGNSA. Trimming shortened V by 3 bases and J by 8 bases, and 10 bases separated the two germline ends.

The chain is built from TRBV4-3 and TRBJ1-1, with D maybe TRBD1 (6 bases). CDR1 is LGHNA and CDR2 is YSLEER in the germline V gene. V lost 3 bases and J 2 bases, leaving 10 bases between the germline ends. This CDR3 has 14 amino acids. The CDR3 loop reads CASSQPTGNTEAFF. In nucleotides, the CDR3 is TGCGCCAGCAGCCAGCCGACAGGTAACACTGAAGCTTTCTTT.

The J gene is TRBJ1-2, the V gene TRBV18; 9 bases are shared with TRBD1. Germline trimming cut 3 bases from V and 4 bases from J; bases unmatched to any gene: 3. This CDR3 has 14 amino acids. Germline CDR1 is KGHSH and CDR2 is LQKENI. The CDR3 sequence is CASSPGQGLYGYTF. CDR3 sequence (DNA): TGTGCCAGCTCACCGGGACAGGGCCTCTATGGCTACACCTTC.

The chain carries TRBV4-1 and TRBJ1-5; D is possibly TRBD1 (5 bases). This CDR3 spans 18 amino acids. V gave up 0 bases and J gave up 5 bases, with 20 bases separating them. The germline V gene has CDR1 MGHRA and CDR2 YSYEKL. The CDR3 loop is CASSQEWRMRTRDQPQHF. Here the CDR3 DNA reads TGCGCCAGCAGCCAAGAATGGAGAATGAGGACCAGGGATCAGCCCCAGCATTTT.